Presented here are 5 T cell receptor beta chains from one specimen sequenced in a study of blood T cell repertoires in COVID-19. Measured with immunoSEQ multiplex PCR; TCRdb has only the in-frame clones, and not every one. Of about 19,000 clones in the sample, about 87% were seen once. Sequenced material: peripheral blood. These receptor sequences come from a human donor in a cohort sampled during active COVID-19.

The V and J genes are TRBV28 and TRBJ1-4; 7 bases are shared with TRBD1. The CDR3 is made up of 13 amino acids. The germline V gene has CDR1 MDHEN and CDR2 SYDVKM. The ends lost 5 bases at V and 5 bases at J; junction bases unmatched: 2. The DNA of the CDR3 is TGTGCCAGCAGTCCAGGGGGGAATGAAAAACTGTTTTTT. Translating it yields CASSPGGNEKLFF.

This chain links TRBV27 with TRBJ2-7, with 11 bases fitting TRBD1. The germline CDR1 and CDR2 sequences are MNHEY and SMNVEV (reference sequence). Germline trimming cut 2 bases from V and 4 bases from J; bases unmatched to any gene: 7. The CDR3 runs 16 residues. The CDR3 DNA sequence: TGTGCCAGCAGTTTACTTCCGGGACAGGGGGGTTACGAGCAGTACTTC. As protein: CASSLLPGQGGYEQYF.

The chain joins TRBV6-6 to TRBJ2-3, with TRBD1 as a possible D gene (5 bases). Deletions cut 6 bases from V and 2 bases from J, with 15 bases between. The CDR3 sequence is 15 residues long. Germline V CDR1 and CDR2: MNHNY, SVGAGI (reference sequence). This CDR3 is CASRALGAPTDTQYF. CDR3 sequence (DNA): TGTGCCAGCAGGGCCCTAGGGGCGCCCACAGATACGCAGTATTTT.

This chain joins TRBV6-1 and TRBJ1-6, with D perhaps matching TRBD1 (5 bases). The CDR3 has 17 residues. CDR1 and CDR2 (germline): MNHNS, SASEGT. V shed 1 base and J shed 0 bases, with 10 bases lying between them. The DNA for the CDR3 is TGTGCCAGCAGTGAAGTTGGGGGGAGCTCCTATAATTCACCCCTCCACTTT. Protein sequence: CASSEVGGSSYNSPLHF.

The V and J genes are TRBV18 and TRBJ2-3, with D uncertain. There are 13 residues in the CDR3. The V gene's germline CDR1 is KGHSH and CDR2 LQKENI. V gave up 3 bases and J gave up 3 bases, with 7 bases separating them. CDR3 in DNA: TGTGCCAGCTCACCTCTGACTACAGATACGCAGTATTTT. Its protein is CASSPLTTDTQYF.